This T cell receptor (beta chain) was found in a study of molecular identifiers for immune sequencing clone quantification. Across the study: Five portions were made in replicates from RNA of approximately 20,000 or 98,000 naive CD8 cells, and four underwent sequencing. Points from the study as a whole: Effector cells had over 99% of their molecules in clones above 20 RNA copies, while naive cells had under 1%.

This CDR3 region has 10 residues. Germline CDR1 and CDR2: GTSNPN and SVGIG (reference sequence). Construction of naive CD8 libraries employed roughly 20,000 to 1,100,000 sorted cells together with 10%, 30% or 50% RNA. Bulk TCR libraries were made with methods that had been previously described and with listed TCR primers. MiXCR, applied by TCRdb to the PCR reads, yields one record per CDR3 protein. The data show some 680,000 distinct CDR3 sequences, about 25% seen once. With respect to this clonotype: What it binds is unknown. A read error may account for a junction end that differs from germline.

The chain uses TRBV30 and TRBJ2-5; D is unclear. This TCR derives from a human donor in good health. Some libraries in this study had Jurkat cell RNA spiked in. The sequencing input was naive CD8+ T cells from blood, with Jurkat cell RNA spiked in. Subset given: FACS-sorted CD8+CD4-CCR7+CD45RA+ naive T cells. CDR3: CAWSQETQNF. CDR3 sequence (DNA): TGTGCCTGGTCCCAAGAGACCCAGAACTTC.